This is a list of T cell receptor beta chains from one sample in a study of blood T cells in healthy people across ages. TCRdb itself ran the 5' RACE reads through MiXCR, one entry per CDR3 protein. Among over 1,500,000 distinct CDR3 sequences listed, about two fifths were seen once. The sample consisted of blood. The receptors shown here come from a human donor in good health. Each CDR3 is given with its conserved first and last residue. Each record gives: clone size, V gene, D gene, J gene, CDR3 protein, CDR3 DNA. D genes are given only for firm matches. Size tells how often a clone was seen (once, few, many) or the class of an expanded clone, and some rows leave it out.

abundance: many
v_gene: TRBV4-1
d_gene: NA
j_gene: TRBJ1-4
CDR3aa: CASSLQGSNEKLFF
CDR3nt: TGCGCCAGCAGCCTACAGGGATCTAATGAAAAACTGTTTTTT

abundance: NA
v_gene: TRBV4-1
d_gene: TRBD1
j_gene: TRBJ1-3
CDR3aa: CASSQDPAGTEGNTIYF
CDR3nt: TGCGCCAGCAGCCAAGATCCCGCCGGGACAGAGGGAAACACCATATATTTT

abundance: few
v_gene: TRBV4-2
d_gene: NA
j_gene: TRBJ1-2
CDR3aa: CASSQSNYDYTF
CDR3nt: TGTGCCAGCAGCCAATCTAACTATGACTACACCTTC

abundance: NA
v_gene: TRBV29-1
d_gene: NA
j_gene: TRBJ1-1
CDR3aa: CSVEGTVGGFTEAFF
CDR3nt: TGCAGCGTTGAAGGGACGGTAGGGGGGTTCACTGAAGCTTTCTTT

abundance: NA
v_gene: TRBV27
d_gene: TRBD2
j_gene: TRBJ2-1
CDR3aa: CASSLSSGGGEQFF
CDR3nt: TGTGCCAGCAGTTTGTCTAGCGGGGGGGGGGAGCAGTTCTTC

abundance: NA
v_gene: TRBV6-2/TRBV6-3
d_gene: NA
j_gene: TRBJ1-2
CDR3aa: CASSYSNLGTDYGYTF
CDR3nt: TGTGCCAGCAGTTACTCGAATCTGGGGACCGACTATGGCTACACCTTC

abundance: many
v_gene: TRBV4-2
d_gene: NA
j_gene: TRBJ1-2
CDR3aa: CASSQGDGYTF
CDR3nt: TGTGCCAGCAGCCAAGGGGATGGCTACACCTTC

abundance: NA
v_gene: TRBV6-5
d_gene: TRBD1
j_gene: TRBJ1-1
CDR3aa: CASIRTGYSNTEAFF
CDR3nt: TGTGCCAGCATTCGGACAGGGTACTCGAACACTGAAGCTTTCTTT

abundance: NA
v_gene: TRBV29-1
d_gene: NA
j_gene: TRBJ2-5
CDR3aa: CSVEVGGRRNEQYF
CDR3nt: TGCAGCGTTGAAGTCGGAGGGAGGAGGAATGAGCAGTACTTC

abundance: NA
v_gene: TRBV6-5
d_gene: NA
j_gene: TRBJ1-1
CDR3aa: CASSYAGETEAFF
CDR3nt: TGTGCCAGCAGTTACGCAGGGGAGACTGAAGCTTTCTTT

abundance: NA
v_gene: TRBV28
d_gene: TRBD1
j_gene: TRBJ2-5
CDR3aa: CASWDRGKEETQYF
CDR3nt: TGTGCCTCCTGGGACAGGGGGAAGGAGGAGACCCAGTACTTC

abundance: NA
v_gene: TRBV20-1
d_gene: NA
j_gene: TRBJ1-2
CDR3aa: CSASSYIRGAGGYTF
CDR3nt: TGCAGTGCTTCCTCTTACATAAGGGGAGCTGGGGGCTACACCTTC

abundance: NA
v_gene: TRBV24-1
d_gene: NA
j_gene: TRBJ2-1
CDR3aa: CATSDVLEQFF
CDR3nt: TGTGCCACCAGTGATGTCCTCGAGCAGTTCTTC

abundance: few
v_gene: TRBV20-1
d_gene: NA
j_gene: TRBJ2-4
CDR3aa: CSAHRGRDDIQYF
CDR3nt: TGCAGTGCTCACAGGGGGAGGGATGACATTCAGTACTTC

abundance: few
v_gene: TRBV7-2
d_gene: NA
j_gene: TRBJ2-5
CDR3aa: CASSLEPGAETQYF
CDR3nt: TGTGCCAGCAGCTTAGAGCCAGGGGCGGAGACCCAGTACTTC

abundance: few
v_gene: TRBV11-2
d_gene: TRBD1
j_gene: TRBJ2-7
CDR3aa: CASSSNRGLRYEQYF
CDR3nt: TGTGCCAGCAGCTCAAACAGGGGGCTCAGGTACGAGCAGTACTTC

abundance: many
v_gene: TRBV2
d_gene: NA
j_gene: TRBJ1-2
CDR3aa: CASGMAYGYTF
CDR3nt: TGTGCCAGCGGAATGGCCTATGGCTACACCTTC

abundance: NA
v_gene: TRBV20-1
d_gene: NA
j_gene: TRBJ2-3
CDR3aa: CSVSPGRRSSDTQYF
CDR3nt: TGCAGTGTTTCGCCGGGACGCCGAAGCTCAGATACGCAGTATTTT

abundance: NA
v_gene: TRBV12-3/TRBV12-4
d_gene: NA
j_gene: TRBJ1-2
CDR3aa: CASSLAIDRSYTF
CDR3nt: TGTGCCAGCAGTTTAGCAATTGACAGGAGCTACACCTTC

abundance: few
v_gene: TRBV7-8
d_gene: NA
j_gene: TRBJ2-7
CDR3aa: CASSLMSGPHYEQYF
CDR3nt: TGTGCCAGCAGCTTGATGTCCGGGCCCCACTACGAGCAGTACTTC

abundance: few
v_gene: TRBV9
d_gene: NA
j_gene: TRBJ2-2
CDR3aa: CASSVQVEGPGDTGELFF
CDR3nt: TGTGCCAGCAGCGTACAGGTAGAGGGCCCCGGGGACACCGGGGAGCTGTTTTTT

abundance: NA
v_gene: TRBV12-3/TRBV12-4
d_gene: NA
j_gene: TRBJ2-5
CDR3aa: CASRRQTHGWETQYF
CDR3nt: TGTGCCAGCAGAAGACAGACACACGGATGGGAGACCCAGTACTTC

abundance: few
v_gene: TRBV20-1
d_gene: NA
j_gene: TRBJ2-4
CDR3aa: CSARGYIQYF
CDR3nt: TGCAGTGCTAGAGGATACATTCAGTACTTC

abundance: few
v_gene: TRBV25-1
d_gene: NA
j_gene: TRBJ1-1
CDR3aa: CASSGGGAEAFF
CDR3nt: TGTGCCAGCAGTGGTGGGGGGGCTGAAGCTTTCTTT

abundance: NA
v_gene: TRBV7-9
d_gene: TRBD1
j_gene: TRBJ2-1
CDR3aa: CAGSPPGGTGNNEQFF
CDR3nt: TGTGCCGGCAGCCCGCCCGGAGGGACAGGAAACAATGAGCAGTTCTTC

abundance: few
v_gene: TRBV29-1
d_gene: NA
j_gene: TRBJ1-5
CDR3aa: CSVGMGSNQPQHF
CDR3nt: TGCAGCGTTGGAATGGGCAGCAATCAGCCCCAGCATTTT

abundance: NA
v_gene: TRBV4-3
d_gene: NA
j_gene: TRBJ2-1
CDR3aa: CASSQDGDHYFYNEQFF
CDR3nt: TGCGCCAGCAGCCAAGACGGGGACCACTACTTCTACAATGAGCAGTTCTTC

abundance: many
v_gene: TRBV3-1
d_gene: NA
j_gene: TRBJ2-5
CDR3aa: CASSLPRETQYF
CDR3nt: TGTGCCAGCAGTTTACCCAGAGAGACCCAGTACTTC

abundance: few
v_gene: TRBV11-3
d_gene: NA
j_gene: TRBJ2-7
CDR3aa: CASSSLLSDEQYF
CDR3nt: TGTGCCAGCAGCTCCCTTCTTAGCGACGAGCAGTACTTC

abundance: NA
v_gene: TRBV7-2
d_gene: NA
j_gene: TRBJ2-3
CDR3aa: CASSYTTPTDTQYF
CDR3nt: TGTGCCAGCAGCTATACTACCCCCACAGATACGCAGTATTTT

abundance: few
v_gene: TRBV7-3
d_gene: NA
j_gene: TRBJ2-5
CDR3aa: CASSLDICETQYF
CDR3nt: TGTGCCAGCAGCTTGGACATTTGTGAGACCCAGTACTTC

abundance: NA
v_gene: TRBV28
d_gene: TRBD1
j_gene: TRBJ2-7
CDR3aa: CASSSTGGRFYEQYF
CDR3nt: TGTGCCAGCAGTTCGACAGGGGGCCGATTCTACGAGCAGTACTTC

abundance: NA
v_gene: TRBV9
d_gene: TRBD1
j_gene: TRBJ2-5
CDR3aa: CASSVRDRYQETQYF
CDR3nt: TGTGCCAGCAGCGTCCGGGACAGGTACCAAGAGACCCAGTACTTC

abundance: NA
v_gene: TRBV9
d_gene: NA
j_gene: TRBJ2-7
CDR3aa: CASSVDDSPHEQYF
CDR3nt: TGTGCCAGCAGCGTAGATGATAGCCCCCACGAGCAGTACTTC

abundance: few
v_gene: TRBV29-1
d_gene: TRBD1
j_gene: TRBJ2-5
CDR3aa: CSVRTTGQVLSFQETQYF
CDR3nt: TGCAGCGTTCGTACTACCGGACAGGTTCTTTCGTTTCAAGAGACCCAGTACTTC

abundance: few
v_gene: TRBV25-1
d_gene: NA
j_gene: TRBJ1-2
CDR3aa: CASSEIGAGKGYTF
CDR3nt: TGTGCCAGCAGTGAAATAGGGGCAGGGAAAGGCTACACCTTC